The source of this TCR beta chain is a study of CD8 T cells in ankylosing spondylitis. General observations from the study: For ankylosing spondylitis blood, a TCR beta motif of 8 or 9 highly homologous variants appeared characteristic.

The CDR3 spans 14 residues. From germline, CDR1 is SGHAT and CDR2 FQNNGV. V lost 3 bases to trimming and J lost 5 bases, with 12 bases between them. Via MiXCR, TCRdb re-called the 5' RACE reads, giving one row per CDR3 protein. The data contain more than 500,000 distinct CDR3 sequences, approximately 5.3% of them singletons. This clonotype was seen at least ten times. Its antigen is as yet unknown. The TCR sequence derives from a male donor with ankylosing spondylitis. Material for sequencing was blood, either unsorted or a sorted T cell fraction (not recorded which). The gene calls are TRBV11-2 and TRBJ2-3, with TRBD2 as a possible D gene (6 bases). The CDR3 sequence: CASSFLLRGDTQYF. Written as DNA, the CDR3 is TGTGCCAGCAGCTTTTTACTGCGGGGAGATACGCAGTATTTT.